This T cell receptor (beta chain) was recorded in a study of shared clonotypes between healthy human individuals. General observations from the study: Against clonotypes common to all four donors, non-shared ones had lower generation probabilities.

This table comes from immunoSEQ multiplex PCR, and its TCRdb copy is limited to in-frame clones, with some not included. The sample holds 600,000 to 750,000 clones, 90% seen once. About this clone: Its target is unknown.

V shed 0 bases and J 3 bases; nucleotides not matched to a gene: 2. Germline V gene sequence: CDR1 KGHSH, CDR2 LQKENI. This CDR3 is 16 amino acids long. The sample comprised memory CD8+ T cells from PBMCs. Subset reported: CD45RO+ cells pooled with CCR7-negative TemRA cells. The chain recombines TRBV18 with TRBJ2-1, with TRBD1 identical over 10 bases. The sequence came from a man between 18 and 29 years old in good health. Some clones in this sample may be carry-over from other donors' samples. CDR3: CASSPPDRGNYNEQFF. Written as DNA, the CDR3 is TGTGCCAGCTCACCACCGGACAGGGGGAACTACAATGAGCAGTTCTTC.